A selection of T cell receptor beta chains follows, all from one sample in a study of shared clonotypes between healthy human individuals. The assay was immunoSEQ multiplex PCR, and TCRdb's table has in-frame clones only and misses some. The table lists 2 million to 2.5 million clones, under 95% of them singletons. The source material was naive CD4+ T cells from PBMCs. Receptor source: a man between 18 and 29 years old in good health. Some clones in this sample may be carry-over from other donors' samples. Each CDR3 is given with its conserved first and last residue. D genes are given only for firm matches. Size values are once, few and many counts, or a class for expanded clones, and some rows have none.

CDR3aa: CASSRNRLQETQYF; CDR3nt: TGTGCCAGCTCACGTAACAGGCTACAAGAGACCCAGTACTTC; abundance: -; d_gene: -; j_gene: TRBJ2-5; v_gene: TRBV18
CDR3aa: CASSPEGTEAFF; CDR3nt: TGTGCCAGCTCACCGGAGGGAACTGAAGCTTTCTTT; abundance: -; d_gene: -; j_gene: TRBJ1-1; v_gene: TRBV18
CDR3aa: CASGTGRNTYEQYF; CDR3nt: TGTGCCAGCGGAACAGGTAGGAACACCTACGAGCAGTACTTC; abundance: -; d_gene: -; j_gene: TRBJ2-7; v_gene: TRBV25-1
CDR3aa: CASSYSRRTGELFF; CDR3nt: TGTGCCAGCAGTTACTCTAGGCGGACCGGGGAGCTGTTTTTT; abundance: -; d_gene: -; j_gene: TRBJ2-2; v_gene: TRBV6-5
CDR3aa: CASSIDQDQPQHF; CDR3nt: TGTGCCAGTAGTATAGATCAAGATCAGCCCCAGCATTTT; abundance: -; d_gene: -; j_gene: TRBJ1-5; v_gene: TRBV19
CDR3aa: CASSLSGVSNQPQHF; CDR3nt: TGCGCCAGCAGCTTGTCAGGAGTTAGCAATCAGCCCCAGCATTTT; abundance: -; d_gene: -; j_gene: TRBJ1-5; v_gene: TRBV5-1
CDR3aa: CAISESTGTGFRHYEQYF; CDR3nt: TGTGCCATCAGTGAGTCGACTGGTACAGGGTTTCGGCACTACGAGCAGTACTTC; abundance: -; d_gene: -; j_gene: TRBJ2-7; v_gene: TRBV10-3
CDR3aa: CASSSPGGGRNQPQHF; CDR3nt: TGTGCCAGCAGTTCGCCGGGGGGGGGACGCAATCAGCCCCAGCATTTT; abundance: few; d_gene: -; j_gene: TRBJ1-5; v_gene: TRBV28
CDR3aa: CASSQVLTVETQYF; CDR3nt: TGCGCCAGCAGCCAAGTCTTGACAGTGGAGACCCAGTACTTC; abundance: -; d_gene: -; j_gene: TRBJ2-5; v_gene: TRBV4-1
CDR3aa: CASSQAPGSRTGELFF; CDR3nt: TGCGCCAGCAGCCAAGCCCCGGGATCCCGCACCGGGGAGCTGTTTTTT; abundance: -; d_gene: -; j_gene: TRBJ2-2; v_gene: TRBV4-1
CDR3aa: CASRKNTEAFF; CDR3nt: TGTGCCAGTAGAAAGAACACTGAAGCTTTCTTT; abundance: -; d_gene: -; j_gene: TRBJ1-1; v_gene: TRBV19
CDR3aa: CASNTGYGYTF; CDR3nt: TGTGCCAGCAACACAGGATATGGCTACACCTTC; abundance: -; d_gene: -; j_gene: TRBJ1-2; v_gene: TRBV28
CDR3aa: CASRGQGAGDFNEQFF; CDR3nt: TGTGCCAGCAGGGGGCAGGGGGCTGGCGATTTCAATGAGCAGTTCTTC; abundance: -; d_gene: TRBD1; j_gene: TRBJ2-1; v_gene: TRBV28
CDR3aa: CASSEGGPGELFF; CDR3nt: TGTGCCAGCAGTGAAGGGGGGCCCGGGGAGCTGTTTTTT; abundance: -; d_gene: -; j_gene: TRBJ2-2; v_gene: TRBV2
CDR3aa: CASAPGLFYPQPQHF; CDR3nt: TGTGCCAGTGCCCCGGGACTTTTTTATCCTCAGCCCCAGCATTTT; abundance: -; d_gene: -; j_gene: TRBJ1-5; v_gene: TRBV19
CDR3aa: CASSSNLGQGSEKLFF; CDR3nt: TGTGCCAGCAGCTCAAATCTAGGACAGGGTTCTGAAAAACTGTTTTTT; abundance: -; d_gene: TRBD1; j_gene: TRBJ1-4; v_gene: TRBV4-2
CDR3aa: CASSQTGTGSDEQFF; CDR3nt: TGTGCCAGCAGCCAGACCGGGACAGGCTCAGATGAGCAGTTCTTC; abundance: -; d_gene: TRBD1; j_gene: TRBJ2-1; v_gene: TRBV5-6
CDR3aa: CASSLGGGSAYEQYF; CDR3nt: TGTGCCAGCAGTTTAGGCGGGGGCTCGGCCTACGAGCAGTACTTC; abundance: -; d_gene: -; j_gene: TRBJ2-7; v_gene: TRBV28
CDR3aa: CASSGLAGDTQYF; CDR3nt: TGTGCCAGCAGCGGCCTAGCAGGCGATACGCAGTATTTT; abundance: -; d_gene: -; j_gene: TRBJ2-3; v_gene: TRBV27
CDR3aa: CASSLQAGTTYNEQFF; CDR3nt: TGTGCCAGCAGCCTACAAGCGGGCACTACCTACAATGAGCAGTTCTTC; abundance: -; d_gene: -; j_gene: TRBJ2-1; v_gene: TRBV7-3
CDR3aa: CASSLPGPGNTIYF; CDR3nt: TGCGCCAGCAGCTTACCAGGACCGGGAAACACCATATATTTT; abundance: -; d_gene: -; j_gene: TRBJ1-3; v_gene: TRBV5-1
CDR3aa: CASSYSARTYEQYF; CDR3nt: TGTGCCAGCAGTTACTCGGCGAGGACATACGAGCAGTACTTC; abundance: -; d_gene: -; j_gene: TRBJ2-7; v_gene: TRBV6-6
CDR3aa: CASSLASGPSYNEQFF; CDR3nt: TGTGCCAGCAGCTTGGCCTCAGGACCCTCCTACAATGAGCAGTTCTTC; abundance: -; d_gene: -; j_gene: TRBJ2-1; v_gene: TRBV5-4
CDR3aa: CASSSILATNTGELFF; CDR3nt: TGTGCCAGCAGCTCCATACTAGCGACGAACACCGGGGAGCTGTTTTTT; abundance: -; d_gene: TRBD2; j_gene: TRBJ2-2; v_gene: TRBV7-7
CDR3aa: CASSSSRVVDTQYF; CDR3nt: TGTGCCAGCAGCTCCAGCAGGGTGGTGGATACGCAGTATTTT; abundance: -; d_gene: -; j_gene: TRBJ2-3; v_gene: TRBV7-6
CDR3aa: CASSPTGKETQYF; CDR3nt: TGTGCCAGCAGTCCCACGGGGAAAGAGACCCAGTACTTC; abundance: -; d_gene: -; j_gene: TRBJ2-5; v_gene: TRBV27
CDR3aa: CAISDGTMGRETQYF; CDR3nt: TGTGCCATCAGTGACGGGACCATGGGCCGGGAGACCCAGTACTTC; abundance: -; d_gene: -; j_gene: TRBJ2-5; v_gene: TRBV10-3
CDR3aa: CASSLGIVSSGNTIYF; CDR3nt: TGCGCCAGCAGCTTGGGGATTGTCAGCTCTGGAAACACCATATATTTT; abundance: -; d_gene: -; j_gene: TRBJ1-3; v_gene: TRBV5-1
CDR3aa: CASRITGAMNTEAFF; CDR3nt: TGTGCCAGCAGAATAACAGGGGCCATGAACACTGAAGCTTTCTTT; abundance: -; d_gene: TRBD1; j_gene: TRBJ1-1; v_gene: TRBV28
CDR3aa: CASSRRESNQPQHF; CDR3nt: TGTGCCAGTAGTCGCAGGGAGTCCAATCAGCCCCAGCATTTT; abundance: -; d_gene: -; j_gene: TRBJ1-5; v_gene: TRBV19
CDR3aa: CASSVIGDTEAFF; CDR3nt: TGTGCCAGCAGCGTAATCGGAGATACTGAAGCTTTCTTT; abundance: few; d_gene: -; j_gene: TRBJ1-1; v_gene: TRBV9
CDR3aa: CASSSQGRGDRPQHF; CDR3nt: TGTGCCAGTAGTTCTCAGGGGCGCGGGGATCGGCCCCAGCATTTT; abundance: once; d_gene: -; j_gene: TRBJ1-5; v_gene: TRBV19
CDR3aa: CSVSGRLNTEAFF; CDR3nt: TGCAGCGTCTCGGGACGGCTGAACACTGAAGCTTTCTTT; abundance: -; d_gene: -; j_gene: TRBJ1-1; v_gene: TRBV29-1
CDR3aa: CASSSPTGGGGYTF; CDR3nt: TGTGCCAGCAGTTCACCGACAGGGGGGGGTGGCTACACCTTC; abundance: -; d_gene: TRBD1; j_gene: TRBJ1-2; v_gene: TRBV27
CDR3aa: CASSLGGNNEKLFF; CDR3nt: TGCGCCAGCAGCTTGGGGGGGAATAATGAAAAACTGTTTTTT; abundance: once; d_gene: -; j_gene: TRBJ1-4; v_gene: TRBV5-1
CDR3aa: CASSLGANTEAFF; CDR3nt: TGTGCCAGCAGCTTAGGGGCTAACACTGAAGCTTTCTTT; abundance: -; d_gene: -; j_gene: TRBJ1-1; v_gene: TRBV7-9
CDR3aa: CASLSPSTDTQYF; CDR3nt: TGTGCCAGCCTCAGCCCCAGCACAGATACGCAGTATTTT; abundance: -; d_gene: -; j_gene: TRBJ2-3; v_gene: TRBV6-5
CDR3aa: CSVGMGGTEAFF; CDR3nt: TGCAGCGTTGGGATGGGGGGAACTGAAGCTTTCTTT; abundance: few; d_gene: -; j_gene: TRBJ1-1; v_gene: TRBV29-1
CDR3aa: CASSPVAGVSYNEQFF; CDR3nt: TGTGCCAGCAGCCCCGTAGCGGGAGTTTCCTACAATGAGCAGTTCTTC; abundance: -; d_gene: TRBD2; j_gene: TRBJ2-1; v_gene: TRBV7-3
CDR3aa: CAISESVSGRRTDTQYF; CDR3nt: TGTGCCATCAGTGAGTCCGTTAGCGGGAGGAGAACAGATACGCAGTATTTT; abundance: -; d_gene: TRBD2; j_gene: TRBJ2-3; v_gene: TRBV10-3
CDR3aa: CASSPLKSGQTSGNTIYF; CDR3nt: TGTGCCAGCTCACCGCTGAAGAGCGGGCAGACCTCTGGAAACACCATATATTTT; abundance: -; d_gene: -; j_gene: TRBJ1-3; v_gene: TRBV18
CDR3aa: CASSELTADSGNTIYF; CDR3nt: TGTGCCAGCAGTGAATTAACGGCGGACTCTGGAAACACCATATATTTT; abundance: -; d_gene: -; j_gene: TRBJ1-3; v_gene: TRBV2
CDR3aa: CASSVAPVTDTQYF; CDR3nt: TGTGCCAGCAGCGTAGCCCCAGTCACAGATACGCAGTATTTT; abundance: -; d_gene: -; j_gene: TRBJ2-3; v_gene: TRBV9
CDR3aa: CAWSVSGPYEQYF; CDR3nt: TGTGCCTGGAGTGTGTCCGGCCCCTACGAGCAGTACTTC; abundance: -; d_gene: -; j_gene: TRBJ2-7; v_gene: TRBV30
CDR3aa: CASSRLDRERQPQHF; CDR3nt: TGTGCCAGCAGCCGTTTGGACAGGGAACGGCAGCCCCAGCATTTT; abundance: few; d_gene: TRBD1; j_gene: TRBJ1-5; v_gene: TRBV7-2
CDR3aa: CASSRDSYNQPQHF; CDR3nt: TGTGCCAGTAGTCGGGACAGCTACAATCAGCCCCAGCATTTT; abundance: -; d_gene: TRBD1; j_gene: TRBJ1-5; v_gene: TRBV19
CDR3aa: CASSYSRSNQPQHF; CDR3nt: TGTGCCAGCAGTTACTCGCGCAGCAATCAGCCCCAGCATTTT; abundance: -; d_gene: -; j_gene: TRBJ1-5; v_gene: TRBV6-6
CDR3aa: CASSLGSGELFF; CDR3nt: TGTGCCAGCAGCTTAGGATCCGGGGAGCTGTTTTTT; abundance: -; d_gene: -; j_gene: TRBJ2-2; v_gene: TRBV7-3
CDR3aa: CASSVPSITNTGELFF; CDR3nt: TGTGCCAGCAGCGTCCCCTCCATTACGAACACCGGGGAGCTGTTTTTT; abundance: -; d_gene: -; j_gene: TRBJ2-2; v_gene: TRBV9
CDR3aa: CASSLDLADYTGELFF; CDR3nt: TGTGCCAGCAGCTTGGATCTAGCGGATTACACCGGGGAGCTGTTTTTT; abundance: -; d_gene: TRBD2; j_gene: TRBJ2-2; v_gene: TRBV5-6
CDR3aa: CASSLSDSSMNTEAFF; CDR3nt: TGCGCCAGCAGCTTGTCGGACAGTTCCATGAACACTGAAGCTTTCTTT; abundance: -; d_gene: -; j_gene: TRBJ1-1; v_gene: TRBV5-1
CDR3aa: CASSDSGGSTSSYNEQFF; CDR3nt: TGCGCCAGCAGTGACTCGGGAGGGAGCACGAGCTCCTACAATGAGCAGTTCTTC; abundance: -; d_gene: TRBD2; j_gene: TRBJ2-1; v_gene: TRBV10-1